This T cell receptor beta chain was captured in a study of blood T cell repertoires in COVID-19 (dated by TCRdb to about 2020). For the wider study: Samples covering the acute and convalescent phases of COVID-19 were provided by collaborators in the United States, Italy and Spain. The material from the prospective study consisted of cDNA or gDNA derived from T cells, B-cell-depleted T cells, or PBMCs. Deeply sampled blood TCRbeta repertoires from subjects exposed to, actively infected with, or recovered from COVID-19 were included in the dataset. The repertoires were released in a freely available public database meant as a resource for research on the immune response to SARS-CoV-2. Samples were obtained from the ongoing ImmuneRACE study (first 160 participants) and from 950 to 1,500 subjects provided by 6 global collaborators. The sample metadata nearly always contained a de-identified subject ID, COVID-19 status, age in years and sex. Where available, HLA class I and class II types were taken from metadata supplied by the sample provider and were not determined by assay-based typing.

Concerning this clone: This receptor's antigen is unknown. No quality values exist for individual bases; no much larger clone is one base distant.

Collaborating institutions collected whole blood in K2EDTA tubes following their own protocols. For TCRbeta analysis, collaborator samples were shipped as frozen whole blood, as isolated PBMCs, or as DNA extracted from either sample type. Here is what the overall study found, with its caveats: The amount of clinical and demographic metadata varied by source and participant and was provided uncurated.

TCRbeta CDR3 regions were amplified from genomic DNA using the immunoSEQ Assay, a bias-controlled multiplex PCR. The study's own analysis went as follows. The number of nucleated cells in each sample was estimated by amplification of reference gene primers within the assay. To quantify the absolute abundance of each unique TCRbeta CDR3 rearrangement, sequence reads were collapsed and filtered. For each sample, productive Simpson clonality was calculated as the square root of Simpson's diversity index over productive rearrangements. This is the immuneACCESS table as TCRdb keeps it, with only in-frame sequences that have V and J called. A part of the clones is gone; compared with another copy, unresolved V genes explain less than half, and the rest is unexplained. V and J calls plus clone size are reproduced from that table; the DNA served to infer D and trimming. Here the sample has around 68,000 clones; about 80% occur a single time. The ten biggest clones cover 15% to 20% of the sample.

As encoded in the germline V gene (reference sequence), CDR1 is LNHDA while CDR2 is SQIVND. V is pruned by 4 bases and J by 2 bases, leaving 9 bases of the junction without a gene match. Spanning cysteine to phenylalanine, the CDR3 consists of 17 amino acids. The only DNA kept is the CDR3, 51 bases in frame from the first base. The receptor was isolated from a man older than 75 with active COVID-19. The sample was peripheral blood. Rearrangement joined TRBV19 to TRBJ2-2; TRBD1 fits 8 bases in the junction. The nucleotides read TGTGCCAGTAGTACCCCCCGGACAGGGATAAACACCGGGGAGCTGTTTTTT. It is translated as CASSTPRTGINTGELFF. Beyond the CDR3, the reference TRBV19 and TRBJ2-2 genes provide the residues; the full variable domain reads: DGGITQSPKYLFRKEGQNVTLSCEQNLNHDAMYWYRQDPGQGLRLIYYSQIVNDFQKGDIAEGYSVSREKKESFPLTVTSAQKNPTAFYLCASSTPRTGINTGELFFGEGSRLTVL.